This passage covers 32 T cell receptor beta chains from one sample sequenced in a study of OX40 agonist ivuxolimab in advanced cancers. Sequencing used immunoSEQ multiplex PCR; TCRdb keeps in-frame clones, though not all of them. The table includes roughly 67,000 clones, about 92% detected once. This material consisted of CD4+ or CD8+ T cells sorted from blood, taken in a trial of the OX40 agonist ivuxolimab. The receptors were sampled from an adult with an advanced solid tumor such as melanoma, head and neck, liver or kidney cancer.

The chain carries TRBV13 and TRBJ2-5; D gene uncertain. V dropped 5 bases and J dropped 1 base, with 5 bases sitting between them. The CDR3 spans 12 residues. Germline assignment: CDR1 PRHDT and CDR2 FYEKMQ (reference sequence). The CDR3 spells CASSTTQETQYF. The DNA for the CDR3 is TGTGCCAGCAGCACGACCCAAGAGACCCAGTACTTC.

This clone was picked up one time. The V call is TRBV5-1, the J call TRBJ2-7; D remains unclear. The CDR3 has 11 amino acids. Germline V gives CDR1 SGHRS, CDR2 YFSETQ. Between the trimmed V and J ends, which lost 2 bases and 5 bases, there was a span of 5 bases. Here the CDR3 reads CASSFGHEQYF. The CDR3 DNA reads TGCGCCAGCAGCTTCGGGCACGAGCAGTACTTC.

This chain uses TRBV27 with TRBJ1-2, with D maybe TRBD1 (5 bases). Trimming stripped 7 bases from V and 4 bases from J, with 10 bases between. The germline gives CDR1 MNHEY, CDR2 SMNVEV (reference sequence). This CDR3 has 12 amino acids. This chain's CDR3 is CASTGGGYGYTF. The CDR3 bases are TGTGCCAGCACGGGGGGTGGCTATGGCTACACCTTC.

The V call is TRBV6-5, the J call TRBJ1-3; D unclear. With 2 bases removed from V and 0 bases from J, the gap between germline ends came to 8 bases. In germline, CDR1 is MNHEY, CDR2 SVGAGI. The CDR3 spans 15 residues. CDR3 amino acids: CASSYRETSGNTIYF. CDR3 DNA: TGTGCCAGCAGTTACCGCGAGACCTCTGGAAACACCATATATTTT.

V and J are TRBV18 and TRBJ1-5; tentatively, D is TRBD1 (5 bases). CDR1 is KGHSH, CDR2 LQKENI, per germline. The V end lost 3 bases, the J end lost 7 bases, and 16 bases lay between the germline ends. The CDR3 contains 15 residues. The CDR3 protein is CASSPTRGELQPQHF. As DNA, the CDR3 is TGTGCCAGCTCACCGACTCGGGGCGAACTCCAGCCCCAGCATTTT.

CDR3 amino acids: CAVGAGSTEAFF. The CDR3 DNA follows: TGTGCCGTGGGCGCGGGGAGCACTGAAGCTTTCTTT. V usage is TRBV7-2 and J usage is TRBJ1-1; D unresolved. Per the germline V gene, CDR1 is SGHTA and CDR2 is FQGNSA. V was clipped by 11 bases and J by 4 bases, with 14 bases between them. This CDR3 is 12 amino acids long.

The CDR3 coding sequence is TGTGCCAGCAGTGAGGGACCCCTTGGCTACAATGAGCAGTTCTTC. Its protein is CASSEGPLGYNEQFF. This chain joins TRBV2 and TRBJ2-1, with D perhaps assigned TRBD1 or TRBD2 (5 bases each). The germline V gene has CDR1 SNHLY and CDR2 FYNNEI. This CDR3 has 15 amino acids. V lost 3 bases and J 3 bases, leaving 12 bases between the germline ends.

The rearrangement joins TRBV5-8 to TRBJ2-5; D call uncertain. The germline V gene has CDR1 SGHTS and CDR2 YDEGEE. This CDR3 is 15 amino acids long. V was shortened by 6 bases and J by 1 base, with 16 bases between the two germline ends. CDR3 loop: CASTMPENRQETQYF. CDR3 in DNA: TGTGCCAGCACCATGCCGGAGAACCGCCAAGAGACCCAGTACTTC.

The chain uses TRBV7-9 and TRBJ2-7; D is undetermined. CDR1 and CDR2 from the germline V gene are SEHNR and FQNEAQ (reference sequence). CDR3 size: 17 residues. V lost 2 bases and J lost 3, with 20 bases in between. CDR3 DNA sequence: TGTGCCAGCAGCTTATCAGGACGCATGGCCCTCATCTACGAGCAGTACTTC. The encoded protein is CASSLSGRMALIYEQYF. The entire variable domain, with the rest obtained from reference TRBV7-9 and TRBJ2-7, is as follows: DTGVSQNPRHKITKRGQNVTFRCDPISEHNRLYWYRQTLGQGPEFLTYFQNEAQLEKSRLLSDRFSAERPKGSFSTLEIQRTEQGDSAMYLCASSLSGRMALIYEQYFGPGTRLTVT.

This chain joins TRBV9 and TRBJ2-7; D remains unclear. The CDR3 is 13 amino acids. Germline V gene data show CDR1 as SGDLS and CDR2 as YYNGEE. Trimming removed 6 bases from V and 1 base from J, with 11 bases in between. CDR3 in DNA: TGTGCCAGCACCCGAGACGGGTCCTACGAGCAGTACTTC. Translated: CASTRDGSYEQYF.

The chain joins TRBV10-3 to TRBJ2-5, with TRBD1 identical over 7 bases. Germline V gives CDR1 ENHRY, CDR2 SYGVKD. Germline trimming cut 3 bases from V and 5 bases from J; bases unmatched to any gene: 6. This CDR3 comprises 14 residues. The CDR3 coding sequence is TGTGCCATCAGTGACAGGGGGAGTGGGGAGACCCAGTACTTC. Its protein is CAISDRGSGETQYF.

This clone was detected a few times. V and J are TRBV11-2 and TRBJ2-7, with 8 nucleotides matching TRBD1. From germline, CDR1 is SGHAT and CDR2 FQNNGV. The CDR3 length is 14 residues. Unmatched junction bases numbered 5, after V lost 5 bases and J lost 2 bases. The CDR3 sequence: CASSPYRGTYEQYF. In nucleotides, the CDR3 is TGTGCCAGCAGCCCCTACAGGGGGACCTACGAGCAGTACTTC.

The V gene is TRBV4-3, the J gene TRBJ1-1, with 8 bases matching TRBD1. This CDR3 has 14 residues. Looked up from germline, CDR1 is LGHNA and CDR2 is YSLEER. Losses at the gene ends were 4 bases for V and 11 bases for J; bases not matched to a gene: 12. DNA of the CDR3: TGCGCCAGCAGCCCGTACAAGGGACAGGCTTTTGCTTTCTTT. Translating it yields CASSPYKGQAFAFF.

The V call is TRBV7-9, the J call TRBJ1-3, with a weak D call TRBD1 (6 bases). This CDR3 is built from 15 residues. The germline CDR1 and CDR2 sequences are SEHNR and FQNEAQ (reference sequence). The ends were cut back, 4 bases at V and 2 bases at J, with 12 bases in the middle. The CDR3 DNA sequence: TGTGCCAGCAGCTCGCCACAGGGACCTGGAAACACCATATATTTT. Its translation is CASSSPQGPGNTIYF.

The chain combines TRBV9 with TRBJ1-1, with D possibly TRBD1 on 6 matching bases. The CDR3 runs 17 residues. V shed 4 bases and J shed 0 bases, with 19 bases lying between them. Germline V CDR1 and CDR2: SGDLS, YYNGEE. This CDR3 reads CASSLSPQGGMNTEAFF. DNA of the CDR3: TGTGCCAGCAGCCTCAGTCCACAGGGAGGGATGAACACTGAAGCTTTCTTT.

The rearrangement uses TRBV30 and TRBJ2-7, with 7 bases aligning to TRBD2. The V gene's germline CDR1 is GTSNPN and CDR2 SVGIG (reference sequence). This CDR3 has 13 amino acids. For the CDR3, the DNA is TGTGCGGTGGACGGGGGGTCCCTCTACGAGCAGTACTTC. Translated: CAVDGGSLYEQYF.

As DNA, the CDR3 is TGTGCCAGCAGCTTAGTAATAACCGGGGGCGAGCAGTACTTC. Its translation: CASSLVITGGEQYF. The chain combines TRBV11-2 with TRBJ2-7, with D possibly being TRBD2 (6 bases). Germline CDR1 is SGHAT and CDR2 is FQNNGV. This CDR3 region has 14 residues. Between the trimmed V and J ends, which lost 1 base and 6 bases, there was a span of 13 bases.

The V gene is TRBV7-2, the J gene TRBJ1-1, with TRBD1 as a possible D gene (6 bases). Trimming took off 4 bases at V and 6 bases at J, with 18 bases between the two ends. The CDR3 length is 15 residues. Germline loops: CDR1 SGHTA, CDR2 FQGNSA. CDR3 protein: CASSSPTRGRAEAFF. CDR3 DNA sequence: TGTGCCAGCAGCTCGCCTACCCGGGGGCGGGCTGAAGCTTTCTTT.

The genes are TRBV4-3 and TRBJ2-2, with 7 bases identical to TRBD1. The J segment lost 4 bases and the V segment lost 11 bases, leaving 4 bases of the junction unmatched. The CDR3 loop spans 12 amino acids. From germline, CDR1 is LGHNA and CDR2 YSLEER. CDR3 in amino acids: CAAAGGTGELFF. Written as DNA, the CDR3 is TGCGCCGCCGCAGGGGGCACCGGGGAGCTGTTTTTT.

The chain couples TRBV5-6 to TRBJ2-5, with D perhaps TRBD1 (7 bases). Trimming removed 7 bases from V and 5 bases from J, with 27 bases in between. Germline V gene sequence: CDR1 SGHDT, CDR2 YYEEEE. The CDR3 is 17 amino acids. The CDR3 reads CASAPGGGFELSETQYF. CDR3 sequence (DNA): TGTGCCAGCGCACCTGGAGGGGGCTTTGAACTTTCGGAGACCCAGTACTTC.

The chain carries TRBV5-8 and TRBJ2-7; 8 bases align to TRBD1. The CDR3 extends over 14 amino acids. Per the germline V gene, CDR1 is SGHTS and CDR2 is YDEGEE. V gave up 1 base and J gave up 4 bases; unmatched junction bases: 4. CDR3 sequence: CASSLLQGAYEQYF. Written as DNA, the CDR3 is TGTGCCAGCAGCTTGTTGCAGGGGGCTTACGAGCAGTACTTC.

V is TRBV7-9 and J is TRBJ2-3, with 15 bases that match TRBD2. The CDR3 is 18 residues long. Germline values: CDR1 SEHNR, CDR2 FQNEAQ (reference sequence). V lost 5 bases to trimming and J lost 0 bases; unmatched junction nucleotides: 6. The chain's CDR3 is CASSNLGLAGGSTDTQYF. The CDR3 DNA reads TGTGCCAGCAGCAACCTCGGACTAGCGGGGGGGAGCACAGATACGCAGTATTTT.

This sequence joins TRBV7-8 and TRBJ2-1; a possible D gene is TRBD1 (6 bases). CDR1 is SGHVS and CDR2 is FQNEAQ in the germline V gene. The V end lost 1 base, the J end lost 14 bases, and 15 bases lay between the germline ends. The length of the CDR3 is 13 residues. The CDR3 here is CASSLDPGQLKFF. As DNA, the CDR3 is TGTGCCAGCAGCTTAGATCCCGGACAGCTAAAGTTCTTC.

The chain has TRBV13 and TRBJ2-3, with 8 bases fitting TRBD2. The germline gives CDR1 PRHDT, CDR2 FYEKMQ (reference sequence). The CDR3 totals 16 residues. V was clipped by 4 bases and J by 3 bases; unmatched bases: 9. The CDR3 DNA reads TGTGCCAGCAGCTCCCCCGGGACTAGTGGTACAGATACGCAGTATTTT. Protein: CASSSPGTSGTDTQYF.

The CDR3 DNA reads as TGTGCCAGCAGTGACGACGGGGTACCAACCGGGGAGCTGTTTTTT. Amino acids: CASSDDGVPTGELFF. The rearrangement joins TRBV9 to TRBJ2-2; a weak D match, TRBD2 (5 bases). CDR3 length equals 15 residues. Germline V gene data show CDR1 as SGDLS and CDR2 as YYNGEE. The V gene lost 5 bases and the J gene lost 5 bases, with 16 bases spanning the gap.

This chain connects TRBV9 to TRBJ2-1; no reliable D call. This CDR3 region has 12 residues. V was clipped by 4 bases and J by 9 bases, with 11 bases between them. Germline-derived CDR1 and CDR2 are SGDLS and YYNGEE. The CDR3 bases are TGTGCCAGCAGCCCCAGCCAAAGTGAGCAGTTCTTC. This translates into CASSPSQSEQFF.

The J gene is TRBJ2-1, the V gene TRBV9, with D perhaps TRBD1 or TRBD2 (6 bases each). With 0 bases removed from V and 0 bases from J, the gap between germline ends came to 16 bases. The germline V gene has CDR1 SGDLS and CDR2 YYNGEE. The CDR3 is 18 amino acids. CDR3 bases: TGTGCCAGCAGCGTAGGCATTCCGGGGGCCCTCTCCTACAATGAGCAGTTCTTC. Translating gives CASSVGIPGALSYNEQFF.

V and J are TRBV7-9 and TRBJ1-1; D is unresolved. The CDR3 extends over 16 amino acids. Per the germline V gene, CDR1 is SEHNR and CDR2 is FQNEAQ (reference sequence). Trimming took 2 bases from V and 1 from J, leaving 14 bases between them. Here the CDR3 reads CASSLTIQASNTEAFF. CDR3 coding DNA: TGTGCCAGCAGCTTAACCATCCAGGCCTCGAACACTGAAGCTTTCTTT.

This sequence joins TRBV13 and TRBJ2-5, with D uncertain. The V gene's germline CDR1 is PRHDT and CDR2 FYEKMQ (reference sequence). This CDR3 comprises 15 residues. V was shortened by 0 bases and J by 1 base, with 9 bases between the two germline ends. The CDR3 coding sequence is TGTGCCAGCAGCTTAGGCCTCAGTCGCCAAGAGACCCAGTACTTC. Its protein is CASSLGLSRQETQYF.

The J gene is TRBJ2-5, the V gene TRBV27; tentatively, D is TRBD1 (6 bases). Trimming stripped 4 bases from V and 1 base from J, with 13 bases between. Germline V gives CDR1 MNHEY, CDR2 SMNVEV (reference sequence). This CDR3 is built from 15 residues. DNA for the CDR3: TGTGCCAGCAGTTCCCCGGGACAAAGCCAAGAGACCCAGTACTTC. It codes for CASSSPGQSQETQYF.

V usage is TRBV19 and J usage is TRBJ2-7; 15 bases line up with TRBD2. The CDR3 runs 17 residues. CDR1 is LNHDA, CDR2 SQIVND, per germline (reference sequence). Trimming removed 0 bases from V and 4 bases from J; junction bases left unmatched: 4. Here the CDR3 DNA reads TGTGCCAGTAGTATAGATCGGACTAGCGGGGGGGCTTACGAGCAGTACTTC. It translates to CASSIDRTSGGAYEQYF.

The chain carries TRBV18 and TRBJ2-7, with a tentative D call TRBD2 (5 bases). Germline CDR1 KGHSH, CDR2 LQKENI. CDR3 length: 15 residues. Between the trimmed V and J ends, which lost 2 bases and 2 bases, there was a span of 13 bases. CDR3 protein: CASSPEVGRAYEQYF. CDR3 in DNA: TGTGCCAGCTCACCAGAGGTGGGGAGAGCCTACGAGCAGTACTTC.